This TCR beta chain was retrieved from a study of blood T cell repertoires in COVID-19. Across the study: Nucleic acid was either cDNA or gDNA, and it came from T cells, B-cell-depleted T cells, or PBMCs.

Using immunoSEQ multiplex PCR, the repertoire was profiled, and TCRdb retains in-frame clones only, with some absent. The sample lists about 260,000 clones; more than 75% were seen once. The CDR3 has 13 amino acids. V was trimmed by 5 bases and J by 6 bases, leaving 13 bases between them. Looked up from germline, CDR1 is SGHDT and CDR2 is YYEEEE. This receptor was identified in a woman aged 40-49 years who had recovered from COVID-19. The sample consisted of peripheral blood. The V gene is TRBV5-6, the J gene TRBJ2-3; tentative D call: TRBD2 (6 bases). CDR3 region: CASSGGVMDTQYF. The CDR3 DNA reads TGTGCCAGCAGTGGCGGGGTGATGGATACGCAGTATTTT.